What follows are 29 T cell receptor beta chains derived from one specimen sequenced in a study of blood T cell repertoires in COVID-19. Some clones are missing from TCRdb's copy, which holds only in-frame ones; the method was immunoSEQ multiplex PCR. The sample gives tens of thousands of clones, over 65% of which show up once; over 9.5% is in the top ten. The sequencing sample was made of peripheral blood. All receptors derive from a human donor in a cohort sampled during active COVID-19.

The chain combines TRBV28 with TRBJ1-2, with TRBD1 matching 11 bases. The V gene's germline CDR1 is MDHEN and CDR2 SYDVKM. J was trimmed by 4 bases and V by 6 bases; bases with no gene match: 7. The CDR3 contains 15 residues. For the CDR3, the DNA is TGTGCCAGCAGCCGCGGGACAGGGGGGTCCTATGGCTACACCTTC. Its translation: CASSRGTGGSYGYTF.

This clone was recorded a few times. The rearrangement uses TRBV19 and TRBJ1-5; perhaps TRBD1 as D (5 bases). Germline lookup yields CDR1 LNHDA and CDR2 SQIVND (reference sequence). The length of the CDR3 is 13 residues. The V end was cut by 3 bases, the J end by 5 bases, with 8 bases between. The CDR3 reads CASSIDSYQPQHF. The CDR3 region has the DNA TGTGCCAGTAGTATTGACAGCTATCAGCCCCAGCATTTT.

The chain recombines TRBV21-1 with TRBJ2-4; the D segment call TRBD1 is taken from the table without a DNA check. TRBV21-1 is marked as a pseudogene. This CDR3 has 18 residues. The CDR3 reads CASSNRDNPGTRQGCQYF. The DNA for the CDR3 is TGTGCCAGCAGCAATCGCGACAATCCCGGGACACGCCAGGGCTGTCAGTACTTC.

V gene TRBV7-3 combines with J gene TRBJ1-4; D is uncertain. The CDR3 loop spans 15 amino acids. Trimming removed 4 bases at V and 0 bases at J, with 9 bases between. Germline-derived CDR1 and CDR2 are SGHTA and FQGTGA. CDR3 sequence: CASSSGPATNEKLFF. CDR3 DNA sequence: TGTGCCAGCAGCTCAGGTCCAGCAACTAATGAAAAACTGTTTTTT. The full variable domain, rest sourced from reference TRBV7-3 and TRBJ1-4, is GAGVSQTPSNKVTEKGKYVELRCDPISGHTALYWYRQSLGQGPEFLIYFQGTGAADDSGLPNDRFFAVRPEGSVSTLKIQRTERGDSAVYLCASSSGPATNEKLFFGSGTQLSVL.

This clone showed up just once. CDR3 in DNA: TGTGCCACCAGTGAGGGAGGGATTAATGAAAAACTGTTTTTT. Amino acids: CATSEGGINEKLFF. The rearrangement uses TRBV24-1 and TRBJ1-4; D gene ambiguous. Germline lookup yields CDR1 KGHDR and CDR2 SFDVKD. The CDR3 is made up of 14 amino acids. Trimming took off 4 bases at V and 4 bases at J, with 9 bases between the two ends.

This rearrangement joins TRBV6-5 to TRBJ1-2, with a weak D call TRBD1 (6 bases). CDR1 MNHEY and CDR2 SVGAGI come from the germline V gene. The CDR3 extends over 13 amino acids. Trimming stripped 5 bases from V and 4 bases from J, with 11 bases between. CDR3 residues: CASSPRTVYGYTF. CDR3 DNA: TGTGCCAGCAGTCCTCGGACAGTCTATGGCTACACCTTC.

The chain uses TRBV3-1 (or the pseudogene TRBV3-2) and TRBJ2-2; 8 positions match TRBD2. CDR1 LGHDT and CDR2 YNNKEL come from the germline V gene (reference sequence). The V segment lost 3 bases and the J segment 7 bases; nucleotides outside the gene matches: 1. The CDR3 has 13 residues. The CDR3 DNA reads as TGTGCCAGCAGCCAGGGACTAGTCGGGGAGCTGTTTTTT. It translates to CASSQGLVGELFF.

The rearrangement joins TRBV28 to TRBJ2-7; 9 bases map to TRBD1. CDR1 is MDHEN and CDR2 is SYDVKM in the germline V gene. V lost 7 bases and J lost 3; bases outside the gene matches: 7. The CDR3 length is 14 residues. Written as DNA, the CDR3 is TGTGCCAGCACAGCCCCGACAGGGGGCTACGAGCAGTACTTC. Residues: CASTAPTGGYEQYF.

The CDR3, as DNA: TGTGCCAGCAGCCCGCCGAGCACCGGGGAGCTGTTTTTT. It is translated as CASSPPSTGELFF. The V gene is TRBV5-6, the J gene TRBJ2-2, with D unresolved. Germline CDR1 and CDR2: SGHDT and YYEEEE. The CDR3 is 13 amino acids. V was clipped by 4 bases and J by 4 bases, with 8 bases between them.

The chain uses TRBV13 and TRBJ2-4; TRBD1 might be the D (6 bases). CDR1 is PRHDT, CDR2 FYEKMQ, per germline (reference sequence). V was cut by 1 base and J by 4 bases, with 14 bases left in between. This CDR3 region has 16 residues. The DNA for the CDR3 is TGTGCCAGCAGCTTAGAAGGACAGTCTACAAAAAACATTCAGTACTTC. It is translated as CASSLEGQSTKNIQYF.

V usage is TRBV6-5 and J usage is TRBJ2-3; a possible D gene is TRBD2 (6 bases). The germline V and J ends were trimmed by 6 bases and 4 bases, with 14 bases remaining between them. CDR3 length: 14 residues. Germline CDR1 and CDR2: MNHEY and SVGAGI. The CDR3 coding sequence is TGTGCCAGCAGGAACCGGCGGGGAGCAGATACGCAGTATTTT. Translation: CASRNRRGADTQYF.

V and J are TRBV28 and TRBJ1-1; TRBD1 might be the D (5 bases). The CDR3 is made up of 13 amino acids. The ends were cut back, 5 bases at V and 4 bases at J, with 11 bases in the middle. Germline CDR1 MDHEN, CDR2 SYDVKM. The CDR3 protein is CASSMGGPTEAFF. For the CDR3, the DNA is TGTGCCAGCAGTATGGGGGGACCCACTGAAGCTTTCTTT. Supplemented by reference TRBV28 and TRBJ1-1, the full variable domain reads DVKVTQSSRYLVKRTGEKVFLECVQDMDHENMFWYRQDPGLGLRLIYFSYDVKMKEKGDIPEGYSVSREKKERFSLILESASTNQTSMYLCASSMGGPTEAFFGQGTRLTVV.

The chain links TRBV2 to TRBJ2-1; 7 nucleotides match TRBD1. Germline CDR1 and CDR2: SNHLY and FYNNEI. This CDR3 region has 12 residues. Germline trimming cut 9 bases from V and 12 bases from J; bases unmatched to any gene: 11. CDR3 protein: CARADRPPSQFF. The DNA for the CDR3 is TGTGCCAGGGCGGACAGGCCCCCCTCGCAGTTCTTC.

V and J are TRBV5-8 and TRBJ2-5; 12 bases match TRBD2. The CDR3 covers 16 residues. V dropped 4 bases and J dropped 7; count of bases not matched to a gene: 11. Germline loops: CDR1 SGHTS, CDR2 YDEGEE. In nucleotides, the CDR3 is TGTGCCAGCAGCGGGCGACTAGCGGGAGACCGGGGGACCCAGTACTTC. Its translation: CASSGRLAGDRGTQYF.

This clone came up a few times. V usage is TRBV19 and J usage is TRBJ2-5; 12 bases agree with TRBD2. The CDR3 covers 15 residues. Germline lookup yields CDR1 LNHDA and CDR2 SQIVND (reference sequence). Unmatched junction bases numbered 2, after V lost 5 bases and J lost 1 base. DNA of the CDR3: TGTGCCAGTAGTGAACTAGCGGGGGGCCAAGAGACCCAGTACTTC. Translating gives CASSELAGGQETQYF.

The chain has TRBV3-1 (or the pseudogene TRBV3-2) and TRBJ2-2, with 12 bases fitting TRBD2. This CDR3 is 16 amino acids long. Germline-derived CDR1 and CDR2 are LGHDT and YNNKEL (reference sequence). V lost 2 bases and J lost 7; bases outside the gene matches: 5. In nucleotides, the CDR3 is TGTGCCAGCAGCCAACTAGCGGGGGGGCCCCACGGGGAGCTGTTTTTT. As protein: CASSQLAGGPHGELFF.

This clone was recorded once. The chain uses TRBV6-1 and TRBJ1-3; 7 bases align to TRBD1. The ends lost 3 bases at V and 6 bases at J; junction bases unmatched: 11. CDR3 size: 16 residues. Germline V CDR1 and CDR2: MNHNS, SASEGT. The CDR3 DNA sequence: TGTGCCAGCAGTGATTGGGGACAGCCTCCCGAAAACACCATATATTTT. Translation gives CASSDWGQPPENTIYF.

The rearrangement uses TRBV18 and TRBJ2-7; the match to TRBD1 covers 9 bases. This CDR3 comprises 15 residues. V was pared by 2 bases and J by 6 bases, with 8 bases of the junction left unmatched. Germline V gene data show CDR1 as KGHSH and CDR2 as LQKENI. CDR3 residues: CASSPSGTGSSEQYF. CDR3 DNA: TGTGCCAGCTCACCATCCGGGACAGGGTCGTCCGAGCAGTACTTC.

This chain connects TRBV21-1 to TRBJ2-6; TRBD1, the D gene given by the table, was not confirmed from the DNA. TRBV21-1 is described as a pseudogene. The CDR3 length is 17 residues. The CDR3 loop reads CASSKGVNRPGANVLTF. DNA of the CDR3: TGTGCCAGCAGCAAAGGGGTTAACAGGCCTGGGGCCAACGTCCTGACTTTC.

This sequence joins TRBV3-1 (or the pseudogene TRBV3-2) and TRBJ2-2; 10 positions match TRBD1. Losses at the gene ends were 2 bases for V and 4 bases for J; bases not matched to a gene: 4. Germline assignment: CDR1 LGHDT and CDR2 YNNKEL (reference sequence). This CDR3 is 16 amino acids long. Written as DNA, the CDR3 is TGTGCCAGCAGCCAATGGGGACAGGGGAGCACCGGGGAGCTGTTTTTT. This sequence encodes CASSQWGQGSTGELFF.

This sequence joins TRBV2 and TRBJ2-3; possibly TRBD1 for D (5 bases). Germline V gene data show CDR1 as SNHLY and CDR2 as FYNNEI. Trimming took off 3 bases at V and 0 bases at J, with 10 bases between the two ends. This CDR3 has 15 residues. DNA of the CDR3: TGTGCCAGCAGTGAGCGTCAGGGCAGCACAGATACGCAGTATTTT. Its translation is CASSERQGSTDTQYF.

This chain uses TRBV28 with TRBJ1-5; 9 nucleotides agree with TRBD1. Germline CDR1 and CDR2: MDHEN and SYDVKM. The CDR3 contains 17 residues. Germline trimming cut 5 bases from V and 1 base from J; bases unmatched to any gene: 9. The DNA for the CDR3 is TGTGCCAGCAGTCAGATACAGGGGGCGGGGAGCAATCAGCCCCAGCATTTT. This codes for CASSQIQGAGSNQPQHF. The variable domain in full, completed from reference TRBV28 and TRBJ1-5, reads DVKVTQSSRYLVKRTGEKVFLECVQDMDHENMFWYRQDPGLGLRLIYFSYDVKMKEKGDIPEGYSVSREKKERFSLILESASTNQTSMYLCASSQIQGAGSNQPQHFGDGTRLSIL.

This clone was seen many times. This chain connects TRBV28 to TRBJ1-5; D gene ambiguous. Trimming shortened V by 3 bases and J by 7 bases, and 13 bases separated the two germline ends. The CDR3 sequence is 14 residues long. Germline V gene data show CDR1 as MDHEN and CDR2 as SYDVKM. This CDR3 is CASSFAGNGQPQHF. The CDR3 DNA follows: TGTGCCAGCAGTTTTGCGGGGAACGGACAGCCCCAGCATTTT.

The chain combines TRBV9 with TRBJ1-3; D possibly corresponds to TRBD1 (6 bases). CDR3 size: 16 residues. Trimming took off 0 bases at V and 0 bases at J, with 10 bases between the two ends. From germline, CDR1 is SGDLS and CDR2 YYNGEE. The CDR3 nucleotides are TGTGCCAGCAGCGTAGGGGGACACAACTCTGGAAACACCATATATTTT. This encodes CASSVGGHNSGNTIYF.

The V and J genes are TRBV19 and TRBJ2-7; 9 bases agree with TRBD1. Germline CDR1 reads LNHDA; CDR2 reads SQIVND (reference sequence). The V gene end was trimmed by 5 bases and the J gene end by 7 bases; junction bases not matched to a gene: 3. The CDR3 runs to 12 residues. DNA of the CDR3: TGTGCCAGTAGTGGACAGGGGAGGGAGCAGTACTTC. It codes for CASSGQGREQYF.

The CDR3 sequence: CATAGLAGGPGETQYF. The DNA of the CDR3 is TGTGCCACCGCAGGACTAGCGGGAGGGCCGGGAGAGACCCAGTACTTC. The chain employs TRBV19 and TRBJ2-5; 15 positions agree with TRBD2. CDR1 is LNHDA and CDR2 is SQIVND in the germline V gene (reference sequence). The CDR3 loop spans 16 amino acids. V was pared by 10 bases and J by 4 bases, with 10 bases of the junction left unmatched.

This chain links TRBV7-3 with TRBJ2-5; D possibly corresponds to TRBD1 (6 bases). This CDR3 is built from 13 residues. The germline gives CDR1 SGHTA, CDR2 FQGTGA. Trimming cost V 5 bases and J 4 bases, with 11 bases left between them. As DNA, the CDR3 is TGTGCCAGCAGCCCTGGGACAATAGAGACCCAGTACTTC. It is translated as CASSPGTIETQYF.

This clone was counted only a few times. The genes are TRBV5-1 and TRBJ2-1; 11 nucleotides match TRBD2. The V and J ends lost 6 bases and 9 bases, in that order; junction bases with no gene match: 5. Germline-derived CDR1 and CDR2 are SGHRS and YFSETQ. The CDR3 has 13 amino acids. The CDR3 is CASKGLADGEQFF. Here the CDR3 DNA reads TGCGCCAGCAAGGGACTAGCGGACGGTGAGCAGTTCTTC.

The chain couples TRBV5-6 to TRBJ2-7; 7 nucleotides line up with TRBD2. V lost 2 bases and J lost 0; bases outside the gene matches: 8. The germline V gene has CDR1 SGHDT and CDR2 YYEEEE. This CDR3 has 16 amino acids. The DNA for the CDR3 is TGTGCCAGCAGCTTAATGTCTAGCGGCAGCTCCTACGAGCAGTACTTC. Its protein is CASSLMSSGSSYEQYF.